This T cell receptor beta chain was sequenced during a study of cytomegalovirus exposure and HLA in healthy donors. Across the whole study: The study placed 80% to 90% of its roughly 410 genotyped donors in the Caucasian-associated ancestry cluster. Study findings and constraints: Immune exposure information comprised only CMV serostatus. By HLA locus, TCR association rates varied in a later analysis, with DRB1 showing the most and HLA-C the fewest. A reported reduction in N-insertions relative to the approximately 670-donor mean was seen in an Asian-associated ancestry cluster in a later analysis.

Looked up from germline, CDR1 is MGHDK and CDR2 is SYGVNS. The CDR3 spans 14 residues. A word on this clone: The antigen remains unidentified.

Amplification used 60 Vbeta primers and 13 Jbeta primers. TCRdb keeps only in-frame clones here, not all; method: immunoSEQ multiplex PCR. The sample carries 100,000 or so clones, roughly 76% recorded once. The clonotype originates from a woman aged 40-49 years in good health and CMV-seropositive. Specimen: PBMCs. The chain employs TRBV25-1 and TRBJ2-3, with D possibly matching TRBD1 (5 bases). The last part of the DNA fits TRBJ1-5 better; the J call may be wrong. The CDR3 protein is CASSHGGLTDTQHF. The CDR3 DNA follows: TGTGCCAGCAGTCACGGGGGTCTAACAGATACGCAGCATTTT.